The 28 T cell receptor beta chains listed next were all sequenced from one sample in a study of blood T cell repertoires in COVID-19. Data came from immunoSEQ multiplex PCR; TCRdb stores just in-frame clones and leaves some out. The data show some 200,000 clones, about nine tenths seen once. The sample taken for sequencing was peripheral blood. These receptors came from an elderly man with acute or convalescent COVID-19.

The chain uses TRBV27 and TRBJ1-1; possibly TRBD1 for D (5 bases). CDR3 length equals 18 residues. Per the germline V gene, CDR1 is MNHEY and CDR2 is SMNVEV (reference sequence). Trimming shortened V by 2 bases and J by 4 bases, and 23 bases separated the two germline ends. CDR3 region: CASSLAFDSRDGSTEAFF. As DNA, the CDR3 is TGTGCCAGCAGTTTAGCATTCGACTCGAGGGACGGGAGCACTGAAGCTTTCTTT.

V and J are TRBV7-9 and TRBJ2-3; 11 bases fit TRBD2. CDR3 size: 15 residues. Germline loops: CDR1 SEHNR, CDR2 FQNEAQ (reference sequence). V gave up 2 bases and J gave up 4 bases; unmatched junction bases: 2. CDR3 residues: CASSLTSGSADTQYF. In nucleotides, the CDR3 is TGTGCCAGCAGCTTAACTAGCGGGAGTGCAGATACGCAGTATTTT.

The V call is TRBV28, the J call TRBJ1-3, with TRBD1 matching 9 bases. This CDR3 has 14 amino acids. Germline V CDR1 and CDR2: MDHEN, SYDVKM. The ends lost 2 bases at V and 5 bases at J; junction bases unmatched: 1. As DNA, the CDR3 is TGTGCCAGCAGTTTAGACAGGGGGAGAAACACCATATATTTT. Translation gives CASSLDRGRNTIYF. The entire variable domain, with the rest obtained from reference TRBV28 and TRBJ1-3, is as follows: DVKVTQSSRYLVKRTGEKVFLECVQDMDHENMFWYRQDPGLGLRLIYFSYDVKMKEKGDIPEGYSVSREKKERFSLILESASTNQTSMYLCASSLDRGRNTIYFGEGSWLTVV.

In the case of this clone: The junction departs from germline at one end; a sequencing error may be responsible. The genes are TRBV12-3 or TRBV12-4 and TRBJ1-1, with D tentatively TRBD1 (5 bases). The CDR3 is made up of 13 amino acids. The CDR3 sequence: CASRLVGQAMPFF. The CDR3 region has the DNA TGTGCCAGCAGATTAGTGGGGCAGGCGATGCCTTTCTTT.

CDR3 DNA sequence: TGTGCCACCAGCAGAGTCGGCCAGGGGGCCGGGGAGCTGTTTTTT. Translation gives CATSRVGQGAGELFF. This sequence joins TRBV15 and TRBJ2-2; TRBD1 matches at 7 bases. CDR3 length: 15 residues. Germline V gene lookup returns CDR1 LNHNV and CDR2 YYDKDF (reference sequence). After removal of 1 base from V and 6 bases from J, the junction contained 5 bases not matched to a gene. Based on the CDR3 plus reference TRBV15 and TRBJ2-2, the full variable domain is DAMVIQNPRYQVTQFGKPVTLSCSQTLNHNVMYWYQQKSSQAPKLLFHYYDKDFNNEADTPDNFQSRRPNTSFCFLDIRSPGLGDTAMYLCATSRVGQGAGELFFGEGSRLTVL.

This chain connects TRBV12-5 to TRBJ2-1; 7 bases fit TRBD1. V was clipped by 0 bases and J by 5 bases; unmatched bases: 16. CDR1 is LGHNT, CDR2 FRNRAP, per germline. The length of the CDR3 is 19 residues. The CDR3 here is CASGLVQGGAGFSHNEQFF. Written as DNA, the CDR3 is TGTGCTAGTGGTTTGGTACAAGGGGGCGCTGGATTCAGCCACAATGAGCAGTTCTTC.

The CDR3 protein is CASNQQGAGETQYF. In nucleotides, the CDR3 is TGTGCCAGCAACCAACAGGGGGCCGGAGAGACCCAGTACTTC. The gene calls are TRBV5-4 and TRBJ2-5; 9 bases line up with TRBD1. With V trimmed by 6 bases and J by 4 bases, 7 bases remained unmatched. The CDR3 totals 14 residues. Looked up from germline, CDR1 is SGHNT and CDR2 is YYREEE (reference sequence).

The chain has TRBV19 and TRBJ1-3; no reliable D call. CDR1 and CDR2 from the germline V gene are LNHDA and SQIVND (reference sequence). The CDR3 has 14 amino acids. Trimming stripped 7 bases from V and 0 bases from J, with 10 bases between. CDR3 sequence reads: CASINGGSGNTIYF. The CDR3 coding sequence is TGTGCCAGTATAAACGGCGGCTCTGGAAACACCATATATTTT.

The rearrangement links TRBV18 to TRBJ1-6; 9 bases fit TRBD1. The germline V gene encodes CDR1 KGHSH and CDR2 LQKENI. There are 19 residues in the CDR3. After removal of 3 bases from V and 1 base from J, the junction contained 10 bases not matched to a gene. The chain's CDR3 is CASSPGVQGAGSYNSPLHF. In nucleotides, the CDR3 is TGTGCCAGCTCACCTGGAGTACAGGGGGCAGGGTCCTATAATTCACCCCTCCACTTT.

V usage is TRBV18 and J usage is TRBJ2-5; TRBD1 is a possible D gene (5 bases). Germline loops: CDR1 KGHSH, CDR2 LQKENI. The CDR3 covers 16 residues. Deletions cut 2 bases from V and 5 bases from J, with 18 bases between. CDR3 in amino acids: CASSPKGVGARETQYF. DNA of the CDR3: TGTGCCAGCTCACCAAAAGGCGTAGGGGCGCGGGAGACCCAGTACTTC.

J is TRBJ2-7 and V is TRBV24-1, with 8 bases fitting TRBD1. Germline CDR1 reads KGHDR; CDR2 reads SFDVKD. CDR3 length: 14 amino acids. The trim removed 5 bases at V and 3 bases at J, leaving 5 bases unmatched. CDR3 DNA: TGTGCCACCAGTGGAGGGACAGGATACTACGAGCAGTACTTC. Protein sequence: CATSGGTGYYEQYF.

The chain carries TRBV28 and TRBJ2-1; weak D call: TRBD2 (6 bases). The germline V and J ends were trimmed by 6 bases and 8 bases, with 14 bases remaining between them. Germline V gene data show CDR1 as MDHEN and CDR2 as SYDVKM. The CDR3 is made up of 13 amino acids. In DNA form, the CDR3 reads TGTGCCAGCAGGGTAGCGGAGGGAGATGAGCAGTTCTTC. Translating gives CASRVAEGDEQFF.

This chain links TRBV7-8 with TRBJ1-4; tentatively, D is TRBD1 (5 bases). V lost 0 bases and J lost 8, with 13 bases in between. The V gene's germline CDR1 is SGHVS and CDR2 FQNEAQ. This CDR3 contains 15 residues. CDR3 DNA sequence: TGTGCCAGCAGCTTAGCAGGGGTAGTAGGGGAAAAACTGTTTTTT. Its translation: CASSLAGVVGEKLFF.

The gene calls are TRBV5-1 and TRBJ2-5; the match to TRBD1 covers 9 bases. V gave up 4 bases and J gave up 3 bases; unmatched junction bases: 4. Germline-derived CDR1 and CDR2 are SGHRS and YFSETQ. There are 14 residues in the CDR3. DNA for the CDR3: TGCGCCAGCAGCCCGGGGACAGGGAAAGAGACCCAGTACTTC. Translated: CASSPGTGKETQYF.

The chain links TRBV18 to TRBJ2-5; 7 bases line up with TRBD2. Per germline, CDR1 KGHSH and CDR2 LQKENI. The CDR3 is made up of 14 amino acids. V dropped 6 bases and J dropped 2; count of bases not matched to a gene: 6. The CDR3 sequence is CASSPREPQETQYF. The CDR3 DNA follows: TGTGCCAGCTCCCCGCGGGAGCCTCAAGAGACCCAGTACTTC.

The chain recombines TRBV27 with TRBJ2-7; TRBD2 aligns across 10 bases. Germline CDR1 is MNHEY and CDR2 is SMNVEV (reference sequence). The CDR3 is 15 amino acids. V trimming: 1 base; J trimming: 3 bases; junction bases outside the gene matches: 3. The CDR3 is CASSLWASGSYEQYF. The CDR3 DNA is TGTGCCAGCAGTTTATGGGCTAGCGGGAGCTACGAGCAGTACTTC.

V is TRBV12-5 and J is TRBJ2-7; 7 positions match TRBD1. This CDR3 comprises 15 residues. Trimming took 6 bases from V and 5 from J; bases not matched to a gene: 13. Germline values: CDR1 LGHNT, CDR2 FRNRAP. The CDR3 DNA follows: TGTGCTAGTGGCCCCCCTCTCACAGGGGCCCACGAGCAGTACGTC. Translation gives CASGPPLTGAHEQYV.

The V call is TRBV11-3, the J call TRBJ2-1; 13 bases match TRBD2. V trimming: 5 bases; J trimming: 8 bases; junction bases outside the gene matches: 9. Germline lookup yields CDR1 SGHNT and CDR2 YENEEA. CDR3 length equals 16 residues. DNA for the CDR3: TGTGCCAGCAGCCTCGGACTAGCGGGAGAGGGGGATGAGCAGTTCTTC. It translates to CASSLGLAGEGDEQFF.

As for this clone: One end of the junction does not line up with germline, which may come from a read error. The V gene is TRBV6-2 or TRBV6-3, the J gene TRBJ2-4; maybe TRBD1 (6 bases). The CDR3 is 13 amino acids. The germline gives CDR1 MNHEY, CDR2 SVGEGT. The CDR3 loop is CASSYSARDTVHF. CDR3 DNA sequence: TGTGCCAGCAGTTACTCGGCCCGGGACACGGTTCACTTC.

The chain combines TRBV6-5 with TRBJ1-1; D may be TRBD1 (5 bases). This CDR3 has 13 amino acids. V gave up 5 bases and J gave up 3 bases, with 10 bases separating them. CDR1 and CDR2 (germline): MNHEY, SVGAGI. CDR3 loop: CASSKTEYTEAFF. CDR3 DNA: TGTGCCAGCAGTAAGACAGAGTACACTGAAGCTTTCTTT.

This clone was seen more than once but under ten times. V usage is TRBV2 and J usage is TRBJ1-4; D perhaps matches TRBD1 (6 bases). V was shortened by 4 bases and J by 2 bases, with 8 bases between the two germline ends. CDR3 length: 14 residues. Germline CDR1 SNHLY, CDR2 FYNNEI. The CDR3 region is CASSVQGTNEKLFF. As DNA, the CDR3 is TGTGCCAGCAGTGTGCAGGGGACTAATGAAAAACTGTTTTTT.

The rearrangement uses TRBV2 and TRBJ1-1; D might be TRBD1 (6 bases). This CDR3 has 14 amino acids. The V and J ends lost 9 bases and 0 bases respectively, with 14 bases between them. Germline CDR1 and CDR2: SNHLY and FYNNEI. CDR3 region: CASGRGAMNTEAFF. The DNA of the CDR3 is TGTGCCAGTGGGAGGGGGGCTATGAACACTGAAGCTTTCTTT.

This clone showed up just a few times. This chain joins TRBV6-6 and TRBJ1-6; D uncertain. CDR1 and CDR2 from the germline V gene are MNHNY and SVGAGI (reference sequence). Trimming pared 5 bases from V and 11 bases from J, leaving 16 bases between. The CDR3 extends over 14 amino acids. The CDR3 coding sequence is TGTGCCAGCAGTCCATCACAAGGAGGTCCACCCCTCCACTTT. Protein sequence: CASSPSQGGPPLHF.

The J gene is TRBJ1-6, the V gene TRBV10-2; no clear D gene. Germline V gives CDR1 WSHSY, CDR2 SAAADI. The CDR3 spans 15 residues. V was shortened by 8 bases and J by 0 bases, with 11 bases between the two germline ends. As DNA, the CDR3 is TGCGCCAGCGCAGCGTCTAGCTCCTATAATTCACCCCTCCACTTT. It translates to CASAASSSYNSPLHF.

This chain uses TRBV11-1 with TRBJ2-1; 13 nucleotides line up with TRBD2. V shed 5 bases and J 5 bases; nucleotides not matched to a gene: 3. Germline V gene sequence: CDR1 SGHAT, CDR2 FQDESV (reference sequence). This CDR3 has 15 amino acids. The CDR3 here is CASSPGLAGDNEQFF. The DNA of the CDR3 is TGTGCCAGCAGCCCCGGACTAGCGGGAGACAATGAGCAGTTCTTC.

The chain joins TRBV6-6 to TRBJ2-7; 9 bases line up with TRBD1. The CDR3 runs to 13 residues. Trimming took 7 bases from V and 1 from J; bases not matched to a gene: 2. Germline CDR1 and CDR2: MNHNY and SVGAGI (reference sequence). In nucleotides, the CDR3 is TGTGCCAGCACCGGGACAGGGTCCTACGAGCAGTACGTC. This sequence encodes CASTGTGSYEQYV.

This chain links TRBV21-1 with TRBJ2-7; the D call in the table, TRBD1, was not verified against the DNA. TRBV21-1 is annotated as a pseudogene. This CDR3 spans 13 amino acids. For the CDR3, the DNA is TGTGCCAGCAGCTTGGACAGGAGGTACGAGCAGTACGTC. Residues: CASSLDRRYEQYV.

This chain connects TRBV7-6 to TRBJ2-3; D possibly corresponds to TRBD2 (6 bases). The CDR3 is 17 amino acids. V lost 5 bases and J lost 3, with 21 bases in between. Germline V CDR1 and CDR2: SGHVS, FNYEAQ. The CDR3 DNA is TGTGCCAGCAGCCCTTCCCAATTAGTGGGGGGAACAGATACGCAGTATTTT. Encoded protein: CASSPSQLVGGTDTQYF.